This T cell receptor (beta chain) came from a study of cytotoxic CD8 clonotypes in ibrutinib-treated CLL. This CDR3 comprises 18 residues. The trim removed 3 bases at V and 4 bases at J, leaving 9 bases unmatched. Germline V gene lookup returns CDR1 SGDLS and CDR2 YYNGEE. Profiling relied on immunoSEQ multiplex PCR, and the TCRdb table lists in-frame clones only, not all of them. Of 55,000 to 80,000 clones listed, 90% are singletons. The clonotype originates from a human donor with chronic lymphocytic leukemia. The specimen comprised PBMCs, sampled after 12 months of ibrutinib treatment. The chain employs TRBV9 and TRBJ2-5, with TRBD2 identical over 16 bases. CDR3 sequence reads: CASSAAGTSGREGETQYF. The CDR3 DNA sequence: TGTGCCAGCAGCGCGGCCGGGACTAGCGGGAGGGAAGGAGAGACCCAGTACTTC.